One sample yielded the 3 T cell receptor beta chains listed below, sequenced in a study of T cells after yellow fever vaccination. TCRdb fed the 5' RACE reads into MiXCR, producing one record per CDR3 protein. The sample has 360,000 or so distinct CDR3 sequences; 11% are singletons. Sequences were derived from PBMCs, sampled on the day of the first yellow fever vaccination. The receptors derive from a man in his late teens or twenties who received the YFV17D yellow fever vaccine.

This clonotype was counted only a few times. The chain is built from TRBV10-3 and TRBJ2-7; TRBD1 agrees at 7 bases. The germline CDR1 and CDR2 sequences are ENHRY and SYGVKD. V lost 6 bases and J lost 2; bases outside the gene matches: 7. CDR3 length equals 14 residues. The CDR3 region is CAIRGEGAAYEQYV. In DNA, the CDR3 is TGTGCCATCAGAGGCGAGGGGGCTGCCTACGAGCAGTACGTC.

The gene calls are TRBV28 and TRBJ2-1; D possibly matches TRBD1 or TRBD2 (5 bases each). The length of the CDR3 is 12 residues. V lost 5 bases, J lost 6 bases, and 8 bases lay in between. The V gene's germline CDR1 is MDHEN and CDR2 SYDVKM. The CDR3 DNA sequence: TGTGCCAGCAGTCGGGGCCTCAATGAGCAGTTCTTC. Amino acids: CASSRGLNEQFF.

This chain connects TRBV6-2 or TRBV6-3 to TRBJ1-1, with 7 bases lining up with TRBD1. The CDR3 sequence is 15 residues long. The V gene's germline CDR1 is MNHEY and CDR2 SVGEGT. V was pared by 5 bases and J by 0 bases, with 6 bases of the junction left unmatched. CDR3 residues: CASSTPGGLNTEAFF. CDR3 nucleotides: TGTGCCAGCAGTACTCCAGGGGGATTGAACACTGAAGCTTTCTTT.